These 15 T cell receptor beta chains were sequenced from one sample in a study of shared clonotypes between healthy human individuals. Sequencing was performed with immunoSEQ multiplex PCR; in TCRdb, only in-frame clones are kept and a portion is missing. The sample comprises over a million clones, roughly 96% of which are singletons, and approximately 1% rests with the top ten. Sequenced: naive CD4+ T cells sorted from blood. Subset denoted: CD45RA+ positively selected. These receptors all stem from a man aged 30 to 39 in good health.

J is TRBJ1-1 and V is TRBV2; 8 nucleotides agree with TRBD1. The CDR3 has 14 amino acids. With 7 bases clipped from V and 1 base from J, the junction kept 5 bases outside the gene matches. Germline CDR1 SNHLY, CDR2 FYNNEI. The CDR3 bases are TGTGCCAGCATGGGACAGGCGGGGAACACTGAAGCTTTCTTT. This translates into CASMGQAGNTEAFF.

CDR3 sequence (DNA): TGTGCCTGGAGTGAAGAGGGGACTCAGCCCCAGCATTTT. Protein sequence: CAWSEEGTQPQHF. This sequence joins TRBV30 and TRBJ1-5; a weak D match, TRBD1 (5 bases). Trimming removed 1 base at V and 6 bases at J, with 10 bases between. Looked up from germline, CDR1 is GTSNPN and CDR2 is SVGIG (reference sequence). CDR3 size: 13 residues.

J is TRBJ2-1 and V is TRBV9; 8 bases map to TRBD2. The CDR3 has 15 amino acids. The germline gives CDR1 SGDLS, CDR2 YYNGEE. V lost 0 bases and J lost 5; bases outside the gene matches: 4. CDR3 in amino acids: CASSVAGGLNNEQFF. The CDR3 DNA is TGTGCCAGCAGCGTAGCGGGAGGGCTAAACAATGAGCAGTTCTTC. The variable domain in full, with the rest retrieved from reference TRBV9 and TRBJ2-1, is DSGVTQTPKHLITATGQRVTLRCSPRSGDLSVYWYQQSLDQGLQFLIQYYNGEERAKGNILERFSAQQFPDLHSELNLSSLELGDSALYFCASSVAGGLNNEQFFGPGTRLTVL.

V is TRBV30 and J is TRBJ1-2; D ambiguous. The CDR3 length is 13 residues. Per germline, CDR1 GTSNPN and CDR2 SVGIG (reference sequence). Deletions cut 7 bases from V and 4 bases from J, with 16 bases between. As DNA, the CDR3 is TGTGCCTCGATTCCCGGTCCTCCCTATGGCTACACCTTC. Translation: CASIPGPPYGYTF.

This chain uses TRBV15 with TRBJ1-4; no clear D gene. This CDR3 has 15 residues. The V end lost 4 bases, the J end lost 3 bases, and 12 bases lay between the germline ends. CDR1 and CDR2 from the germline V gene are LNHNV and YYDKDF (reference sequence). The chain's CDR3 is CATSIDPGANEKLFF. CDR3 in DNA: TGTGCCACCAGCATCGATCCGGGAGCTAATGAAAAACTGTTTTTT.

The chain employs TRBV28 and TRBJ2-3, with 9 bases aligning to TRBD2. The CDR3 is made up of 15 amino acids. Germline assignment: CDR1 MDHEN and CDR2 SYDVKM. V lost 4 bases and J lost 2; bases outside the gene matches: 4. CDR3 amino acids: CASSSPSGITDTQYF. In DNA, the CDR3 is TGTGCCAGCAGTTCACCTAGCGGGATCACAGATACGCAGTATTTT.

DNA for the CDR3: TGTGCCAGCACTGCGGACAGGGGAGAGGGCTACACCTTC. This gives the protein CASTADRGEGYTF. The V and J genes are TRBV6-6 and TRBJ1-2; 9 nucleotides match TRBD1. J was trimmed by 8 bases and V by 7 bases; bases with no gene match: 8. The germline CDR1 and CDR2 sequences are MNHNY and SVGAGI (reference sequence). CDR3 length: 13 amino acids.

The chain has TRBV5-1 and TRBJ2-7; TRBD1 is a possible D gene (5 bases). Germline assignment: CDR1 SGHRS and CDR2 YFSETQ. V lost 5 bases to trimming and J lost 6 bases, with 18 bases between them. The CDR3 covers 14 residues. CDR3 residues: CASRPVPDRGEQYF. The CDR3 coding sequence is TGCGCCAGCAGGCCCGTCCCGGATAGGGGCGAGCAGTACTTC.

The chain carries TRBV28 and TRBJ1-2; D gene ambiguous. CDR1 is MDHEN, CDR2 SYDVKM, per germline. This CDR3 is 14 amino acids long. The germline V and J ends were trimmed by 2 bases and 8 bases, with 15 bases remaining between them. Here the CDR3 DNA reads TGTGCCAGCAGTTTAGTAATAGGGCACGAAGGCTACACCTTC. Translation: CASSLVIGHEGYTF.

V usage is TRBV5-6 and J usage is TRBJ2-7; unclear D gene. Germline CDR1 reads SGHDT; CDR2 reads YYEEEE. The CDR3 contains 15 residues. With 5 bases removed from V and 3 bases from J, the gap between germline ends came to 18 bases. The CDR3 is CASSKDAGSHYEQYF. The CDR3 coding sequence is TGTGCCAGCAGTAAGGACGCTGGCTCCCACTACGAGCAGTACTTC.

The genes are TRBV5-4 and TRBJ1-2; D gene unclear. With 0 bases removed from V and 10 bases from J, the gap between germline ends came to 16 bases. CDR3 length: 14 amino acids. In germline, CDR1 is SGHNT, CDR2 YYREEE (reference sequence). This CDR3 reads CASSLAGQESDYTF. DNA for the CDR3: TGTGCCAGCAGCTTGGCCGGGCAGGAGAGCGACTACACCTTC.

The chain links TRBV18 to TRBJ2-7, with a possible D match to TRBD2 (6 bases). Looked up from germline, CDR1 is KGHSH and CDR2 is LQKENI. This CDR3 has 17 amino acids. The ends were cut back, 5 bases at V and 4 bases at J, with 24 bases in the middle. The CDR3 bases are TGTGCCAGCTCAACAGGAATATTAACGGGAGAAGGTTACGAGCAGTACTTC. Translated: CASSTGILTGEGYEQYF.

As to this clone: The same CDR3 arises from other DNA sequences in this sample as well. V gene TRBV18 combines with J gene TRBJ1-2; 7 nucleotides agree with TRBD1. With 6 bases clipped from V and 2 bases from J, the junction kept 3 bases outside the gene matches. Germline V gene sequence: CDR1 KGHSH, CDR2 LQKENI. This CDR3 has 13 amino acids. Here the CDR3 DNA reads TGTGCCAGCTCGCCGACAGGGAACTATGGCTACACCTTC. This encodes CASSPTGNYGYTF.

For this clone: This sample includes further DNA sequences coding for the same CDR3. The V call is TRBV7-9, the J call TRBJ2-4; TRBD2 is a possible D gene (6 bases). Germline CDR1 reads SEHNR; CDR2 reads FQNEAQ (reference sequence). V was cut by 2 bases and J by 0 bases, with 8 bases left in between. The CDR3 sequence is 15 residues long. CDR3: CASSLRELAKNIQYF. The CDR3 nucleotides are TGTGCCAGCAGCTTACGGGAGCTAGCCAAAAACATTCAGTACTTC.

The chain is built from TRBV6-4 and TRBJ2-3; 7 bases map to TRBD2. CDR3 length equals 15 residues. The V gene's germline CDR1 is MRHNA and CDR2 SNTAGT. The ends lost 0 bases at V and 5 bases at J; junction bases unmatched: 5. In DNA, the CDR3 is TGTGCCAGCAGTGACTCTGGCGGGAGTCAAGATACGCAGTATTTT. Protein sequence: CASSDSGGSQDTQYF.